Each of the 5 T cell receptor beta chains below was sequenced from the same sample in a study of T cells in Graves' hyperthyroidism and ophthalmopathy. Regions amplified from RNA transcripts were the TCR beta CDR3 regions. TCR CDR3 regions were first amplified by RT-PCR with HTBI primers. One entry per CDR3 protein results from TCRdb running MiXCR on the multiplex PCR reads. The sample has a few hundred thousand distinct CDR3 sequences, roughly 13% seen once. The source material was blood. The receptors stem from a woman aged 35 to 49 with Graves' ophthalmopathy.

In this sample, this clonotype turned up many times. The chain carries TRBV10-3 and TRBJ1-1; D gene ambiguous. The germline CDR1 and CDR2 sequences are ENHRY and SYGVKD. The length of the CDR3 is 12 residues. Trimming took off 4 bases at V and 4 bases at J, with 7 bases between the two ends. Here the CDR3 DNA reads TGTGCCATCAGTGGTGGGAGCACTGAAGCTTTCTTT. This translates into CAISGGSTEAFF.

The chain links TRBV6-6 to TRBJ2-7; 10 bases line up with TRBD1. V lost 0 bases and J lost 2; bases outside the gene matches: 4. This CDR3 has 16 residues. The germline V gene has CDR1 MNHNY and CDR2 SVGAGI (reference sequence). The CDR3 loop reads CASSYSGGTGAYEQYF. The CDR3 DNA reads TGTGCCAGCAGTTACTCGGGCGGGACAGGGGCCTACGAGCAGTACTTC.

This clonotype has ten or more counts. The chain couples TRBV2 to TRBJ1-1; D unresolved. V was clipped by 6 bases and J by 1 base, with 6 bases between them. Germline-derived CDR1 and CDR2 are SNHLY and FYNNEI. This CDR3 has 12 amino acids. This chain's CDR3 is CASRDWNTEAFF. The CDR3 region has the DNA TGTGCCAGCAGGGACTGGAACACTGAAGCTTTCTTT.

This clonotype was observed at least ten times. The chain links TRBV5-6 to TRBJ1-1; D possibly corresponds to TRBD1 (6 bases). The germline gives CDR1 SGHDT, CDR2 YYEEEE. The CDR3 is 13 residues long. The V end was cut by 4 bases, the J end by 3 bases, with 10 bases between. CDR3 in DNA: TGTGCCAGCAGCGAAGGGGGGTACACTGAAGCTTTCTTT. Translating it yields CASSEGGYTEAFF. Variable domain in full (rest from reference TRBV5-6 and TRBJ1-1): DAGVTQSPTHLIKTRGQQVTLRCSPKSGHDTVSWYQQALGQGPQFIFQYYEEEERQRGNFPDRFSGHQFPNYSSELNVNALLLGDSALYLCASSEGGYTEAFFGQGTRLTVV.

The J gene is TRBJ2-1, the V gene TRBV5-4, with D possibly matching TRBD1 (6 bases). Trimming left V 3 bases short and J 2 bases short, with 12 bases between. Per the germline V gene, CDR1 is SGHNT and CDR2 is YYREEE (reference sequence). The CDR3 covers 15 residues. The CDR3 DNA reads as TGTGCCAGCAGCTCGGGGACATCTCCCTACAATGAGCAGTTCTTC. Protein sequence: CASSSGTSPYNEQFF.